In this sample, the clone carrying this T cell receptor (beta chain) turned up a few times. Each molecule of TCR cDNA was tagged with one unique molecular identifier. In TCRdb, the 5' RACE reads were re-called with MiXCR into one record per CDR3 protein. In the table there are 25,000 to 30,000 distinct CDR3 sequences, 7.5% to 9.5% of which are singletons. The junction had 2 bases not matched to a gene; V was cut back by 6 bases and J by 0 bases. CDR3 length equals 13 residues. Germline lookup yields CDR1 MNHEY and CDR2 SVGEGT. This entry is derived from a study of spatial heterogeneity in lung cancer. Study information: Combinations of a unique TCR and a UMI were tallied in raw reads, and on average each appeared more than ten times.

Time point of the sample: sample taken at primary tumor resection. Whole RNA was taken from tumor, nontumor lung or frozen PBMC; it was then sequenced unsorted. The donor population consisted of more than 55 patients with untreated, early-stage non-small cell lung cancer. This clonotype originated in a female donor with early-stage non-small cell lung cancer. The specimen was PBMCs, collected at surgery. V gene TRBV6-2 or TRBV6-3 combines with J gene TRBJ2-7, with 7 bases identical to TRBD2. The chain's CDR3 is CASSPGGSYEQYV. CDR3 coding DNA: TGTGCCAGCAGCCCGGGGGGCTCCTACGAGCAGTACGTC.